The 6 T cell receptor beta chains below were found in one sample sequenced in a study of blood T cell repertoires in COVID-19 (dated by TCRdb to about 2020). Receptors were amplified or captured by the immunoSEQ multiplex PCR assay. The source is immuneACCESS, and TCRdb retained only in-frame sequences with V and J called. Part of the clones is not carried over; for the studies checked, unresolved V genes explain less than half of this, and the remainder is unexplained. The sample table lists 250,000 or so clones, around 93% of them with a count of one. The top ten constitute 1% to 1.5% of the sample. Sequences were obtained from PBMCs or T cells enriched from blood (not recorded which). Receptors were obtained from a human donor in a cohort exposed to, infected with or recovered from COVID-19 (not recorded which). The donor label of this sample is uncertain.

V is TRBV5-4 and J is TRBJ1-2, with 11 bases that match TRBD1. The CDR3 length is 19 residues. The junction had 18 bases not matched to a gene; V was cut back by 4 bases and J by 4 bases. In germline, CDR1 is SGHNT, CDR2 YYREEE (reference sequence). This chain's CDR3 is CASSPSGTGGSLTLYGYTF. The CDR3 DNA follows: TGTGCCAGCAGCCCATCCGGGACAGGGGGTTCTCTGACACTCTATGGCTACACCTTC. The full variable domain, completed using reference TRBV5-4 and TRBJ1-2, is ETGVTQSPTHLIKTRGQQVTLRCSSQSGHNTVSWYQQALGQGPQFIFQYYREEENGRGNFPPRFSGLQFPNYSSELNVNALELDDSALYLCASSPSGTGGSLTLYGYTFGSGTRLTVV.

This clone was observed once. The V gene is TRBV21-1, the J gene TRBJ2-2; TRBD1, the table's D call, lacks a check against the DNA. TRBV21-1 is shown as a pseudogene. This CDR3 has 16 amino acids. CDR3 nucleotides: TGTGCCAGCAGCGCCCCCGGGACAGGGAGCACCGGGGAGCTGTTTTTT. This gives the protein CASSAPGTGSTGELFF.

This clone came up once. The chain has TRBV12-1 and TRBJ2-1; TRBD1 is the table's D call and was not checked against the DNA. TRBV12-1 is assigned pseudogene status. The CDR3 sequence is 15 residues long. The DNA of the CDR3 is TGTGCCAGCACCCCCAGGGGACAGGGAGTGAATGAGCAGTTCTTC. This gives the protein CASTPRGQGVNEQFF.

The chain carries TRBV7-6 and TRBJ2-6; D gene uncertain. The CDR3 contains 18 residues. The V end lost 1 base, the J end lost 0 bases, and 13 bases lay between the germline ends. Germline CDR1 reads SGHVS; CDR2 reads FNYEAQ. Here the CDR3 DNA reads TGTGCCAGCAGCTTAGAAACAGAGATTAGCTCTGGGGCCAACGTCCTGACTTTC. Translated, it gives CASSLETEISSGANVLTF.

The CDR3 DNA reads TGTGCCAGCATCCCGGGGGGGATGAACACTGAAGCTTTCTTT. It specifies CASIPGGMNTEAFF. This rearrangement joins TRBV27 to TRBJ1-1; TRBD1 is a possible D gene (5 bases). CDR1 is MNHEY, CDR2 SMNVEV, per germline (reference sequence). The CDR3 is made up of 14 amino acids. The V gene lost 7 bases and the J gene lost 0 bases, with 12 bases spanning the gap.

The chain carries TRBV27 and TRBJ2-7, with D perhaps matching TRBD1 (6 bases). The CDR3 spans 17 residues. Trimming left V 5 bases short and J 0 bases short, with 20 bases between. Germline V gives CDR1 MNHEY, CDR2 SMNVEV (reference sequence). As DNA, the CDR3 is TGTGCCAGCAGTGCCTCACGAACAGGGATTCCCTCCTACGAGCAGTACTTC. It yields the protein CASSASRTGIPSYEQYF.